A single sample is the source of the 7 T cell receptor beta chains below, sequenced in a study of Ad26.COV2.S vaccination and SARS-CoV-2 variants (dated by TCRdb to the early 2020s). According to the study, the label for this sample's treatment or condition signals: 15 to 20 received Ad26.COV2.S at low or high dose, single or two shots; about 5 received placebo; per-sample allocation not given. Repertoires of vaccine and placebo recipients were sequenced from samples collected on day 63 after the first injection. Library generation was performed with the immunoSEQ multiplex PCR assay. Sourced from immuneACCESS, this table was stored by TCRdb with only in-frame sequences that have V and J called. A share of the clones is absent; for the studies checked, an unresolved V gene accounts for under half, and the remainder has no known explanation. The sample yields under 300,000 clones; 87% were counted once. Of the sample, 2.9% falls within the top ten clones.

The sample in question was peripheral blood, obtained in a trial of Ad26.COV2.S vaccine versus placebo. These receptors were taken from a person between 18 and 65 years old who received the Ad26.COV2.S COVID-19 vaccine or a placebo.

V and J are TRBV30 and TRBJ1-5; no clear D gene. Germline CDR1 reads GTSNPN; CDR2 reads SVGIG (reference sequence). The V end was cut by 2 bases, the J end by 5 bases, with 10 bases between. This CDR3 is 13 amino acids long. CDR3 sequence reads: CAWSLQEDQPQHF. The CDR3 DNA is TGTGCCTGGAGTCTCCAGGAAGATCAGCCCCAGCATTTT. The variable domain in full, completed from reference TRBV30 and TRBJ1-5, reads SQTIHQWPATLVQPVGSPLSLECTVEGTSNPNLYWYRQAAGRGLQLLFYSVGIGQISSEVPQNLSASRPQDRQFILSSKKLLLSDSGFYLCAWSLQEDQPQHFGDGTRLSIL.

V gene TRBV7-8 combines with J gene TRBJ2-5; possibly TRBD2 for D (5 bases). The germline V gene encodes CDR1 SGHVS and CDR2 FQNEAQ. The V gene lost 5 bases and the J gene lost 7 bases, with 20 bases spanning the gap. This CDR3 has 15 residues. CDR3 sequence reads: CASSTSGILVGTQYF. The CDR3 bases are TGTGCCAGCAGCACATCCGGGATCCTAGTCGGGACCCAGTACTTC.

This clone was recorded once. V is TRBV6-5 and J is TRBJ1-2, with a possible D match to TRBD1 (6 bases). CDR1 and CDR2 from the germline V gene are MNHEY and SVGAGI. V was clipped by 8 bases and J by 7 bases, with 14 bases between them. The CDR3 totals 12 residues. The CDR3 DNA follows: TGTGCCAGCTTTAGGGGGGGGCGTGGCTACACCTTC. Translated, it gives CASFRGGRGYTF.

This rearrangement joins TRBV25-1 to TRBJ2-4; D assignment may be TRBD1 or TRBD2 (5 bases each). The germline V and J ends were trimmed by 2 bases and 8 bases, with 7 bases remaining between them. Germline values: CDR1 MGHDK, CDR2 SYGVNS. This CDR3 is 12 amino acids long. Here the CDR3 reads CASSEGTHIQYF. The CDR3 bases are TGTGCCAGCAGTGAAGGGACGCACATTCAGTACTTC.

The V and J genes are TRBV27 and TRBJ2-1, with 16 bases identical to TRBD2. The germline gives CDR1 MNHEY, CDR2 SMNVEV (reference sequence). Germline trimming cut 2 bases from V and 9 bases from J; bases unmatched to any gene: 7. CDR3 size: 17 residues. The CDR3 DNA reads TGTGCCAGCAGTTTAGTGGGACTAGCGGGAGGGTTCAGTGAGCAGTTCTTC. Its protein product is CASSLVGLAGGFSEQFF.

With respect to this clone: This CDR3 is also generated by other DNA sequences in the sample. CDR3: CASSLASGGLTNTGELFF. CDR3 coding DNA: TGTGCCAGCAGCTTGGCTAGCGGGGGACTAACGAACACCGGGGAGCTGTTTTTT. The chain joins TRBV5-8 to TRBJ2-2, with TRBD2 matching 10 bases. Looked up from germline, CDR1 is SGHTS and CDR2 is YDEGEE. Losses at the gene ends were 0 bases for V and 0 bases for J; bases not matched to a gene: 5. The CDR3 runs to 18 residues.

This chain joins TRBV4-1 and TRBJ1-5; 7 bases line up with TRBD1. The CDR3 sequence is 18 residues long. V was clipped by 2 bases and J by 7 bases; unmatched bases: 17. Germline lookup yields CDR1 MGHRA and CDR2 YSYEKL. DNA for the CDR3: TGCGCCAGCAGCCAACCAACTTATTTGACAGGGAGAAGGCAGCCCCAGCATTTT. It yields the protein CASSQPTYLTGRRQPQHF.